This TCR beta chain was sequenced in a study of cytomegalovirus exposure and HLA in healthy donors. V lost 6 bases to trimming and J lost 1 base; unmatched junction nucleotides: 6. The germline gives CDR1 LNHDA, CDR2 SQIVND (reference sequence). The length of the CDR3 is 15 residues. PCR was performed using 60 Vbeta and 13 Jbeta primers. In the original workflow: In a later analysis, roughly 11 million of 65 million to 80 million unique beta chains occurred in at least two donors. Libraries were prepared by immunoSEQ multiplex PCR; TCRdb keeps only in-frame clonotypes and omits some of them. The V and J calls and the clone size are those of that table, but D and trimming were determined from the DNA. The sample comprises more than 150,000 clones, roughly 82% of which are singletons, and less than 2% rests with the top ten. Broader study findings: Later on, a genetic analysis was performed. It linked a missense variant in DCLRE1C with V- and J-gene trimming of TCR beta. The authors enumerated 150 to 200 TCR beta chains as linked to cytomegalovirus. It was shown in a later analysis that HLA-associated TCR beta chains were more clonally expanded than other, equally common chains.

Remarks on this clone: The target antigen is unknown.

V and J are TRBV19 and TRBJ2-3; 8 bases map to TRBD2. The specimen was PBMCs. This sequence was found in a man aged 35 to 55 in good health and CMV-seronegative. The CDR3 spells CASSRLAFGTDTQYF. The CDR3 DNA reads TGTGCCAGTAGCAGACTAGCGTTCGGCACAGATACGCAGTATTTT.